This entry concerns a single T cell receptor beta chain. Antigen unknown. The data were taken from a study of T cell responses to AZD1222 COVID-19 vaccine. Study-level findings and limits: Most donors were white British, females outnumbered males, and clonal diversity was possibly underestimated. Nearly half of spike-specific TCRs reportedly go after variant regions that carry no mutations. Spike-specific TCR breadth rose after two AZD1222 doses, and depth rose as well. Across the whole spike, CD4 TCRs peaked at regions 160-218 and 743-854.

The assay was immunoSEQ multiplex PCR, and TCRdb's table has in-frame clones only and misses some. The sample records 55,000 to 90,000 clones, 84% being singletons. V dropped 2 bases and J dropped 4; count of bases not matched to a gene: 8. The CDR3 runs to 15 residues. Germline V CDR1 and CDR2: WSHSY, SAAADI. The chain recombines TRBV10-2 with TRBJ2-7, with 7 nucleotides matching TRBD1. The clonotype originates from an adult in good health. This material consisted of peripheral blood, taken on day 0 of AZD1222 vaccination. The DNA for the CDR3 is TGCGCCAGCAGTGAGGCCGGGACAGATCTATACGAGCAGTACTTC. Translated, it gives CASSEAGTDLYEQYF.